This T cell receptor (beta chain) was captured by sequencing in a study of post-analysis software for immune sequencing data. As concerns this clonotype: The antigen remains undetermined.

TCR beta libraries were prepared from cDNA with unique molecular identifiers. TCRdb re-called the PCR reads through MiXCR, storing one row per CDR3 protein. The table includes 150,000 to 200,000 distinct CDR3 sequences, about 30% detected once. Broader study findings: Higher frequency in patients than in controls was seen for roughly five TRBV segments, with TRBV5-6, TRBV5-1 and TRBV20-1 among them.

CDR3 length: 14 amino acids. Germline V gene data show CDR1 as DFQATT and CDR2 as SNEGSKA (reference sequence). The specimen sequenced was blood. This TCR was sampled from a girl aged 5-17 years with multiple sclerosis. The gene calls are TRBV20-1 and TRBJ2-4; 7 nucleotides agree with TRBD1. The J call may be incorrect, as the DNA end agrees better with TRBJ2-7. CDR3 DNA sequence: TGCAGTGCTAGACGCGGACAGGTGCCATACGAGCAGTACTTC. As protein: CSARRGQVPYEQYF.